This TCR beta chain was found in a study of blood T cells in healthy people across ages. General study findings and limits: More naive CD4+ cells and higher diversity were found in long-lived than in aged donors.

Comments on this clonotype: Its specificity is unknown.

A second roughly 7 to 12 cycle PCR used barcoded and J-beta primers. All samples gave at least 2.5 million CDR3-containing paired-end reads. TCRdb fed the 5' RACE reads into MiXCR, producing one record per CDR3 protein. The table shows 1,800,000 or so distinct CDR3 sequences, with approximately 40% occurring only once. Every sample yielded at least 6.5 million isolated PBMCs. The sequence came from a human donor in good health. The sample taken for sequencing was blood.

The CDR3 DNA is TGTGCCAGCAGCCCTCTCGGGCAGGGCGTCTATGGCTACACCTTC. This codes for CASSPLGQGVYGYTF. The gene calls are TRBV14 and TRBJ1-2, with a tentative D call TRBD1 (5 bases). This CDR3 spans 15 amino acids. V was pared by 4 bases and J by 4 bases, with 16 bases between. The V gene's germline CDR1 is SGHDN and CDR2 FVKESK.